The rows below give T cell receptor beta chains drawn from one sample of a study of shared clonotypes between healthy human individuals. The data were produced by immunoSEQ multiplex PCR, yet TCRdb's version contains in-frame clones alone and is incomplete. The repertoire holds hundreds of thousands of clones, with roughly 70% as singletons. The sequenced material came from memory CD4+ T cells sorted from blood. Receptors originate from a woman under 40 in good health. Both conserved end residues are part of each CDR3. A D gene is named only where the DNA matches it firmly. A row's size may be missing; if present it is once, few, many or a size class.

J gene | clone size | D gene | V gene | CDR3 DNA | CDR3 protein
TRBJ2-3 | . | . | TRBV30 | TGTGCCTGGAGGCCCGGGCGGGACACAGATACGCAGTATTTT | CAWRPGRDTDTQYF
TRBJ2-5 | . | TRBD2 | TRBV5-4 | TGTGCCAGCAGCTCCGGGACTAGCGGGAGTCGGGCCTGGGAGACCCAGTACTTC | CASSSGTSGSRAWETQYF
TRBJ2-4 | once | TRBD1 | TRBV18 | TGTGCCAGCTCACCATCCGGGACAGGGGACGACATTCAGTACTTC | CASSPSGTGDDIQYF
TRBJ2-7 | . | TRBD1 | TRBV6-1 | TGTGCCAGCAGTACCGGGACAGGCCTCGGCGAGCAGTACTTC | CASSTGTGLGEQYF
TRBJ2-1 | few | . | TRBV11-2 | TGTGCCAGCAGATCGGGAACCCCCTACAATGAGCAGTTCTTC | CASRSGTPYNEQFF
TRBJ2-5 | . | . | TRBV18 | TGTGCCGGGAGAAGTAGGGACCAAGAGACCCAGTACTTC | CAGRSRDQETQYF
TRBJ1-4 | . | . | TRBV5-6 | TGTGCCAGCAGCACAACAGGGAGAACTAATGAAAAACTGTTTTTT | CASSTTGRTNEKLFF
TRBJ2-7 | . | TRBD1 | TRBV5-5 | TGTGCCAGCAGCTCTAAATCAGGGGGCCACGAGCAGTACTTC | CASSSKSGGHEQYF
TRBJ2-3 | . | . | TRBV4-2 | TGTGCCAGCAGCCAAGGGTCTCTAGATATCGATACGCAGTATTTT | CASSQGSLDIDTQYF
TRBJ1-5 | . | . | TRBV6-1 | TGTGCCAGCTTAAAAGCGGGTGTACAGCCCCAGCATTTT | CASLKAGVQPQHF
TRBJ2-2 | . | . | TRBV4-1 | TGCGCCAGCAGCCAAGTCCCCGGGCTTAACGGGGAGCTGTTTTTT | CASSQVPGLNGELFF
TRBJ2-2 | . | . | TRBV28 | TGTGCCAGCAGAAGAGAAGGGTTGGGGGAGCTGTTTTTT | CASRREGLGELFF
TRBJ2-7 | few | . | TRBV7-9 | TGTGCCAGCAGCTTAGGGGCCACGACCTACGAGCAGTACTTC | CASSLGATTYEQYF
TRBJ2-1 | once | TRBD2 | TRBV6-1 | TGTGCCAGCGCCTGGGGCAGCGGGGAGCATGAGCAGTTCTTC | CASAWGSGEHEQFF
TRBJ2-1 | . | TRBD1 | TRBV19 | TGTGCCACGACCCTCGGGACAGGGTACAATGAGCAGTTCTTC | CATTLGTGYNEQFF
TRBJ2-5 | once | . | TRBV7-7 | TGTGCCAGCAGCTCCACAGGTTTAGGGGAGACCCAGTACTTC | CASSSTGLGETQYF
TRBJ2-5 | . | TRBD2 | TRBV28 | TGTGCCAGCAGTCCACGACTAGCGGGAGCAGAGACCCAGTACTTC | CASSPRLAGAETQYF
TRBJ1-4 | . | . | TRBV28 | TGTGCCAGCTCCGGGGCCGGAAAACTGTTTTTT | CASSGAGKLFF
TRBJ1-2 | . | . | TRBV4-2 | TGTGCCAGCAGCCAAGAATCTAGGGGTAGGAACTATGGCTACACCTTC | CASSQESRGRNYGYTF
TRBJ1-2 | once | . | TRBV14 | TGTGCCAGCAGCCAGTGGCAGGGAGGTGGCTACACCTTC | CASSQWQGGGYTF
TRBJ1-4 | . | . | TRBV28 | TGTGCCAGCAGCCTACCCGTCGACAGGAGGAGACCTACTGAAAAACTGTTTTTT | CASSLPVDRRRPTEKLFF
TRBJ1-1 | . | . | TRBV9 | TGTGCCAGCAGCGTAGCAGGCACTATGAACACTGAAGCTTTCTTT | CASSVAGTMNTEAFF
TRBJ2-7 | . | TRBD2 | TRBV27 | TGTGCCAGCAGGTCTAGCGGGAGGGCCCACGAGCAGTACTTC | CASRSSGRAHEQYF
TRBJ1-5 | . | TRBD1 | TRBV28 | TGTGCCAGCATTAAGATAGACAGGGGGCGCGGGCCCCAGCATTTT | CASIKIDRGRGPQHF
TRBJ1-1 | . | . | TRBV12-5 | TGTGCTAGTGGTTTGGTAGGCTCTCGGGGACTGAACATGAACACTGAAGCTTTCTTT | CASGLVGSRGLNMNTEAFF
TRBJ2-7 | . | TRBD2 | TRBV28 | TGTGCCAGCGGCATACCCGGGACTAGACTCGGCTACGAGCAGTACTTC | CASGIPGTRLGYEQYF
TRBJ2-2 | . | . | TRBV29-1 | TGCAGCGTGAGGAAGGGGAAAGCGAACACCGGGGAGCTGTTTTTT | CSVRKGKANTGELFF
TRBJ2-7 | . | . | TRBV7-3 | TGTGCCAGCAGTGCCGGGCGAACTCTGGAGCAGTACTTC | CASSAGRTLEQYF
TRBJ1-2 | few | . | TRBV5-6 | TGTGCCAGCAGCCTCCCCGGGACCAACTATGGCTACACCTTC | CASSLPGTNYGYTF
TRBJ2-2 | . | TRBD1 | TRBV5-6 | TGTGCCAGCCGCCTAGACAGGGTCGTAACCGGGGAGCTGTTTTTT | CASRLDRVVTGELFF
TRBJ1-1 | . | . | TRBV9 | TGTGCCAGCAGGGGTTCAAGTGGGACTGAAGCTTTCTTT | CASRGSSGTEAFF
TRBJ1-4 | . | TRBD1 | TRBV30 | TGTGCCTCGACGACAGGGGAAGGGGGTGAAAAACTGTTTTTT | CASTTGEGGEKLFF
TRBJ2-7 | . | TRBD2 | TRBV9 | TGTGCCAGCAGCCCATCCCTAGCGGGCCCATACGAGCAGTACTTC | CASSPSLAGPYEQYF
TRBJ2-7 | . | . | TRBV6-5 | TGTGCCAGCAGGTTACTAAACGAGCAGTACTTC | CASRLLNEQYF
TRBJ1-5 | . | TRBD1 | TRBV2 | TGTGCCAGCAGTGAGGGACAGTGGCGGCCCCAGCATTTT | CASSEGQWRPQHF
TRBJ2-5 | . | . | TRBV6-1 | TGTGCCAGCAGTGAAGGTCGTCGGGGGTACCAAGAGACCCAGTACTTC | CASSEGRRGYQETQYF
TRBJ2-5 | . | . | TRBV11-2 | TGTGCCAGCAGTAGACAAGAGACCCAGTACTTC | CASSRQETQYF
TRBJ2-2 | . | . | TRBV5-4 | TGTGCCAGCAGATCACTCGGAACCGGGGAGCTGTTTTTT | CASRSLGTGELFF
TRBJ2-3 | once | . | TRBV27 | TGTGCCAGCAGTTTATCCGGCGTAGATACGCAGTATTTT | CASSLSGVDTQYF
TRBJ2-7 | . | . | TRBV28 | TGTGCCAGCAGTTTATTTCAGGGGAAGGGCACAAAGTCCTACGAGCAGTACTTC | CASSLFQGKGTKSYEQYF
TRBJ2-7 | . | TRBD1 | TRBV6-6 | TGTGCCAGCAGCCGAGGACAGGGGGCTTACGAGCAGTACTTC | CASSRGQGAYEQYF
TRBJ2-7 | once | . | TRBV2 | TGTGCCAGCAGTCCCGAAGGCGAGCAGTACTTC | CASSPEGEQYF
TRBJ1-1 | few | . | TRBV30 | TGTGCCTGGTTTAAGACAGGCTTATACACTGAAGCTTTCTTT | CAWFKTGLYTEAFF
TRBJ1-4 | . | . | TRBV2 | TGTGCCAGCAGTGAGCAGCCTCCTCGAATAAATGAAAAACTGTTTTTT | CASSEQPPRINEKLFF
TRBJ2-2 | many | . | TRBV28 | . | CASSSSSPGSEELFF
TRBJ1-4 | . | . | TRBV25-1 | TGTGCCAGCAGTGAACCGGGATCCCTTGAAGAAAAACTGTTTTTT | CASSEPGSLEEKLFF
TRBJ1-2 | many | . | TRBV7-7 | TGTGCCAGCAGCTCTGAACAGCGAAACGGGGCCTATGGCTACACCTTC | CASSSEQRNGAYGYTF
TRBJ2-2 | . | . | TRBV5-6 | TGTGCCAGCACCATGACAGGAGGCACCGGGGAGCTGTTTTTT | CASTMTGGTGELFF
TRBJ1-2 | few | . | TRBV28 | TGTGCCAGCAGTTTGAGGGGGAACTATGGCTACACCTTC | CASSLRGNYGYTF
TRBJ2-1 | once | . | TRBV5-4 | TGTGCCAGCAGCCTCAGCCGACCGACCCATTACAATGAGCAGTTCTTC | CASSLSRPTHYNEQFF
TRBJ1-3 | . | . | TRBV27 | TGTGCCAGCAGTTTAAGGTTTAGGGGTGGAGACACCATATATTTT | CASSLRFRGGDTIYF
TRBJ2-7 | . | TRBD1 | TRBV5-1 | TGCGCCAGCAGCTTGGGAGGGACAGGCGGGTACGAGCAGTACTTC | CASSLGGTGGYEQYF
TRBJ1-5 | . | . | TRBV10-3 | TGTGCCATAGGCCGTCAGGCCAGTCAGCCCCAGCATTTT | CAIGRQASQPQHF
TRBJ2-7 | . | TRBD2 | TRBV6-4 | TGTGCCAGCAGTGACTCGGAGCGGGAGAAATACGAGCAGTACTTC | CASSDSEREKYEQYF
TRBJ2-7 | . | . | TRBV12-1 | TGTGCCAGCACCGGACTTTCATACGAGCAGTACTTC | CASTGLSYEQYF
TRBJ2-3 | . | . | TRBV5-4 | TGTGCCAGCACCCGGGGCCCGGCTAGCGGCACAGATACGCAGTATTTT | CASTRGPASGTDTQYF
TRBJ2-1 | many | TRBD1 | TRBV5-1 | TGCGCCAGCAGCTCACAGGGGAGCTCCTACAATGAGCAGTTCTTC | CASSSQGSSYNEQFF
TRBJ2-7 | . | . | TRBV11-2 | TGTGCCAGCCGACCCGAATGGGGAGTAGGCGAGCAGTACTTC | CASRPEWGVGEQYF
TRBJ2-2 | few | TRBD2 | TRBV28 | TGTGCCAGCAGTAGAGCGGGAGCCTCGACCACCGGGGAGCTGTTTTTT | CASSRAGASTTGELFF